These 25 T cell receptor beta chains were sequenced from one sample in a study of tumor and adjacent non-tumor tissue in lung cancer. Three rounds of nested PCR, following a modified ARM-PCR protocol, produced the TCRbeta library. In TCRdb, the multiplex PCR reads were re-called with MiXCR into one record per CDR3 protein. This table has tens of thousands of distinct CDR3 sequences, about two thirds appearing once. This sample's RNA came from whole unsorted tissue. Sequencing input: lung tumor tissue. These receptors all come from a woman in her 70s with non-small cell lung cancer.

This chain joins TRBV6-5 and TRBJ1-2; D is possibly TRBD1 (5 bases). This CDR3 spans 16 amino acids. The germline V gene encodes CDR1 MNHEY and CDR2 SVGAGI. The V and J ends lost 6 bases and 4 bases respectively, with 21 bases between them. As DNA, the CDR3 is TGTGCCAGCAGACGCGACAGCCTGACGGGGTCCTATGGCTACACCTTC. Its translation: CASRRDSLTGSYGYTF.

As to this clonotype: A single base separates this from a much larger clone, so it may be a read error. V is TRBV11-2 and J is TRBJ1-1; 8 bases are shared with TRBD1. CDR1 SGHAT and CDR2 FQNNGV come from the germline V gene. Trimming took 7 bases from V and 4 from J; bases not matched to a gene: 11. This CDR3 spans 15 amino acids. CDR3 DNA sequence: TGTGCCAGCATCCCACAGGGGGGGTTACGCACTGAAGCTTTCTTT. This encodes CASIPQGGLRTEAFF.

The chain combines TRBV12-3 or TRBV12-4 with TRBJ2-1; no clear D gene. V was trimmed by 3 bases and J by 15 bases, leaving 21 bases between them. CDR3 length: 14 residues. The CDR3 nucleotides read TGTGCCAGCAGTTTTCAGAGCTCCTACAATGAACGGTTCTTC. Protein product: CASSFQSSYNERFF.

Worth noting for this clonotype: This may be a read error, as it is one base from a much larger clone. The CDR3 DNA is TGCAGTGCTAACAATTTAGACGGGACTAGCGGGAGGTTCGAGCAGTACTTC. As protein: CSANNLDGTSGRFEQYF. The chain employs TRBV20-1 and TRBJ2-7; 15 nucleotides align to TRBD2. Germline CDR1 is DFQATT and CDR2 is SNEGSKA (reference sequence). Losses at the gene ends were 4 bases for V and 6 bases for J; bases not matched to a gene: 13. The CDR3 runs 17 residues.

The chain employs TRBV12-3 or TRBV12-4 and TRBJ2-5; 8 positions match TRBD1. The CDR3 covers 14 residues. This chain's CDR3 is CSSSQDRVQETQYF. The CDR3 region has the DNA TGTAGCAGCAGTCAGGACAGGGTGCAAGAGACCCAGTACTTC.

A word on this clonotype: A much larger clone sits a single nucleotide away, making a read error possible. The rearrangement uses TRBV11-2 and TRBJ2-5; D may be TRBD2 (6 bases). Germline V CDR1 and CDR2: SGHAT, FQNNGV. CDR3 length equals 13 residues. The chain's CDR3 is CANSGLGSGTQYF. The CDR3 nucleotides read TGTGCCAACAGCGGGTTAGGGAGCGGGACCCAGTACTTC.

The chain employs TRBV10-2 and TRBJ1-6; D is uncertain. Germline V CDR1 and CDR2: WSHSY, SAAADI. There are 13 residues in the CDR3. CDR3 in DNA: TGCGGAAACACCGATCACTTGAATTCACCCCTCCACTTT. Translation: CGNTDHLNSPLHF.

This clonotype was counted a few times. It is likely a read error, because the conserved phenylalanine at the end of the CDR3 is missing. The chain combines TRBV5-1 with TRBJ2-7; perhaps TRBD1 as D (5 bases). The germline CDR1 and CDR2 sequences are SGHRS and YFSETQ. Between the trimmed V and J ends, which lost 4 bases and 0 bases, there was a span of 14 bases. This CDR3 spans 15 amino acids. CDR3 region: CASSRGATSSYEQYL. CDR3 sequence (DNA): TGCGCCAGCAGCCGTGGGGCCACGAGCTCCTACGAGCAGTACCTC.

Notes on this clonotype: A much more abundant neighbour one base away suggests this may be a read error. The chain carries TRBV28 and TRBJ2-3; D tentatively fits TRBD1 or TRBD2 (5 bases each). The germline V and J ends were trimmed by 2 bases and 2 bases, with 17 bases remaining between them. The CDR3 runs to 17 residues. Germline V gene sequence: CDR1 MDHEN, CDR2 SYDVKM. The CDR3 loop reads CASSLLHKGTLTDTQYF. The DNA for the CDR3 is TGTGCCAGCAGTTTACTTCACAAGGGGACCCTCACAGATACGCAGTATTTT.

DNA for the CDR3: TGCAGTGCTAGAGATGGGAGCGGGGGTACGCAGTATTTT. As protein: CSARDGSGGTQYF. The rearrangement uses TRBV20-1 and TRBJ2-3; 8 bases fit TRBD2. Germline V gene sequence: CDR1 DFQATT, CDR2 SNEGSKA (reference sequence). J lost 8 bases, V lost 0 bases, and 4 bases had no gene match. The CDR3 is 13 residues long.

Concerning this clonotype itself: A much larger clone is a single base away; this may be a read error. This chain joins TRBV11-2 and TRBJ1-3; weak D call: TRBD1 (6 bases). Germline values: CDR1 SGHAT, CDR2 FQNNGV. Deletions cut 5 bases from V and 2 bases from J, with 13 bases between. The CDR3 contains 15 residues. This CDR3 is CASSARQAAGNTIYF. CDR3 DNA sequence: TGTGCCAGCAGCGCGCGACAGGCGGCTGGAAACACCATATATTTT.

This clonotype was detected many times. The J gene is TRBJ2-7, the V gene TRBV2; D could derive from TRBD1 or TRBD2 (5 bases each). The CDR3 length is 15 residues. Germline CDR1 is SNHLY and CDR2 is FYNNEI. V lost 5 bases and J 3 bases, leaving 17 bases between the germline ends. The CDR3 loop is CASSPRARAGYEQYF. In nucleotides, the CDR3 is TGTGCCAGCAGTCCGAGGGCCAGGGCAGGCTACGAGCAGTACTTC.

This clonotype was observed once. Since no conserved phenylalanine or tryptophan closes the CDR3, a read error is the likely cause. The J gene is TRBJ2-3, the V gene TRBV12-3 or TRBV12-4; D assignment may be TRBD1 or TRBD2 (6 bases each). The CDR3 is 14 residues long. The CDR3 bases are TGTGCCAGCAGACTAGGGGGGAGCACGGATACGCAGTATTTA. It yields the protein CASRLGGSTDTQYL.

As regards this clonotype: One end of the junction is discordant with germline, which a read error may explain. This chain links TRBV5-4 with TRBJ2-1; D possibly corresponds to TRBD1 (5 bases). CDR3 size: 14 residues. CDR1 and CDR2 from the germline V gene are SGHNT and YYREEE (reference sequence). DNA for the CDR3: TGTGCTAGCAGTTTGGACCCGGACACAACATTCGAGTTCTTC. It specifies CASSLDPDTTFEFF.

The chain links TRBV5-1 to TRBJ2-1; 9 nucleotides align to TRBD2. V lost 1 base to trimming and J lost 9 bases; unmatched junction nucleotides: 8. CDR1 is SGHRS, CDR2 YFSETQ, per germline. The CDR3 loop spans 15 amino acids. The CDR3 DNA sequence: TGCGCCAGCAGCTTGTTTCTAGCGGGAATAGGTGAGCAGTTCTTC. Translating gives CASSLFLAGIGEQFF. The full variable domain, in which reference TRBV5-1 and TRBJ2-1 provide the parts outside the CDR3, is KAGVTQTPRYLIKTRGQQVTLSCSPISGHRSVSWYQQTPGQGLQFLFEYFSETQRNKGNFPGRFSGRQFSNSRSEMNVSTLELGDSALYLCASSLFLAGIGEQFFGPGTRLTVL.

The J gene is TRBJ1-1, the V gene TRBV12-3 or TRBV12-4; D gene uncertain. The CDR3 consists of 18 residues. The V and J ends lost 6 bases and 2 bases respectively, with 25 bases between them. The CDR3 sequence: CASRPNQRPFPVNTEAFF. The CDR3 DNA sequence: TGTGCCAGCAGGCCGAATCAACGGCCTTTCCCTGTTAACACTGAAGCTTTCTTT.

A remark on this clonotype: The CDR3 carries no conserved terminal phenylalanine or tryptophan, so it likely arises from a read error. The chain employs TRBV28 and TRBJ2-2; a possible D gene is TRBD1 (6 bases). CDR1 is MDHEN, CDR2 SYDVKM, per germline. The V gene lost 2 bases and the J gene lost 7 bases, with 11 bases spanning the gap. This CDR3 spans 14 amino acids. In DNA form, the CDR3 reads TGTGCCAGCAGTTTACGGACAGTTCACGGGGAGCTGTTTATT. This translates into CASSLRTVHGELFI.

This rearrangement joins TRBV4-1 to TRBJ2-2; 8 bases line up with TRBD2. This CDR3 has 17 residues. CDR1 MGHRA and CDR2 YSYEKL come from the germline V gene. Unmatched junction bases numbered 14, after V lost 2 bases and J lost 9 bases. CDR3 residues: CASSQKLTGGRSRELFF. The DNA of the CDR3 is TGCGCCAGCAGCCAAAAATTAACTGGCGGGAGGTCCAGGGAGCTGTTTTTT.

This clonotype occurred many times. CDR3 protein: CASSSTGFGELFF. The DNA of the CDR3 is TGTGCCAGCAGCTCGACAGGGTTCGGGGAGCTGTTTTTT. The chain combines TRBV5-6 with TRBJ2-2, with 7 bases that match TRBD1. V was pared by 3 bases and J by 7 bases, with 3 bases of the junction left unmatched. Germline CDR1 is SGHDT and CDR2 is YYEEEE. The CDR3 runs to 13 residues. Filled out from reference TRBV5-6 and TRBJ2-2, the complete variable domain reads DAGVTQSPTHLIKTRGQQVTLRCSPKSGHDTVSWYQQALGQGPQFIFQYYEEEERQRGNFPDRFSGHQFPNYSSELNVNALLLGDSALYLCASSSTGFGELFFGEGSRLTVL.

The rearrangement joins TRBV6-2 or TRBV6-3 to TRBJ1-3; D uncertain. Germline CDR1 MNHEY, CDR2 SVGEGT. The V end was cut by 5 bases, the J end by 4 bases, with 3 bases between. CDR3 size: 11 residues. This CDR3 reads CASSRGNTIYF. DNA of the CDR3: TGTGCCAGCAGTCGAGGAAACACCATATATTTT.

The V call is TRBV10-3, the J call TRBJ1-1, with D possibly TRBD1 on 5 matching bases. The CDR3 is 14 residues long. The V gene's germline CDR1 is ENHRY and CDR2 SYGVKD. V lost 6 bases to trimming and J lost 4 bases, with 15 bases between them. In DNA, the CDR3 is TGTGCCATCAGAAGAGACAGAGACTGCACTGAAGCTTTCTTT. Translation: CAIRRDRDCTEAFF.

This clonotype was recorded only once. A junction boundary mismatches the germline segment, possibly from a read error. CDR3 amino acids: CANSMMDRDGYTF. The CDR3 DNA reads TGTGCCAACAGTATGATGGACAGGGACGGGTACACCTTC. The chain couples TRBV6-1 to TRBJ1-2; 8 nucleotides agree with TRBD1. This CDR3 comprises 13 residues. Germline V gives CDR1 MNHNS, CDR2 SASEGT.

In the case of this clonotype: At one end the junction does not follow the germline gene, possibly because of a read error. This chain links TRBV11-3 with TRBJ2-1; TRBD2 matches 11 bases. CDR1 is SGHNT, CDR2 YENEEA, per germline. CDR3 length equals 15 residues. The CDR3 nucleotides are TGTGTCAGCAGCCTATGGGGGACTAGCGGTGTCAAGCAGTTCTTC. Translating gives CVSSLWGTSGVKQFF.

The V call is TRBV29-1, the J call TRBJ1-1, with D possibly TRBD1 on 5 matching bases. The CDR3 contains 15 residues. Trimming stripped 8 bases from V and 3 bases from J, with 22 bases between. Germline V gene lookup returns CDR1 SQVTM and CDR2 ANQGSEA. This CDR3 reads CSIGDPLNRYTEAFF. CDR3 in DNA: TGCAGCATTGGAGATCCCCTGAACAGGTACACTGAAGCTTTCTTT. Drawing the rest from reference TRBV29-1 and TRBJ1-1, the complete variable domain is SAVISQKPSRDICQRGTSLTIQCQVDSQVTMMFWYRQQPGQSLTLIATANQGSEATYESGFVIDKFPISRPNLTFSTLTVSNMSPEDSSIYLCSIGDPLNRYTEAFFGQGTRLTVV.

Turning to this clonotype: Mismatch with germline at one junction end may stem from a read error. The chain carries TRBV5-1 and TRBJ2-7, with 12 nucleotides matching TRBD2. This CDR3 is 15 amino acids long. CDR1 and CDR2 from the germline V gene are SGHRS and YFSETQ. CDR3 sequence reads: CASSSRTSGAYEHYF. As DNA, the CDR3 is TGCGCCAGCAGCTCAAGGACTAGCGGGGCCTACGAGCATTACTTC. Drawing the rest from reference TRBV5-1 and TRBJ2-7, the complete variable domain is KAGVTQTPRYLIKTRGQQVTLSCSPISGHRSVSWYQQTPGQGLQFLFEYFSETQRNKGNFPGRFSGRQFSNSRSEMNVSTLELGDSALYLCASSSRTSGAYEHYFGPGTRLTVT.